A selection of T cell receptor beta chains follows, all from one sample in a study of T cells after posttransplantation cyclophosphamide. Sequenced by immunoSEQ multiplex PCR; TCRdb stores in-frame clones only, minus some. The counts give around 34,000 clones, none of them seen only once; approximately 6.7% is held by the top ten. The material sequenced was PBMCs. Receptor source: a woman aged 45-65 years in good health and a related stem cell transplant donor. CDR3s include the opening cysteine and the closing phenylalanine or tryptophan. The size of a clone is reported for some rows only, either as once, few or many, or as a class for expanded clones.

CDR3 protein | clone size | V gene
CASSPVQGGGGNTIYF | many | TRBV18
CASSGGLWGTGANVLTF | many | TRBV5-4
CASSPTLLAGGDTGELFF | many | TRBV7-7
CASSEDFQAYEQYF | many | TRBV2
CASSVAPRGGELFF | few | TRBV9
CASSPRREETQYF | many | TRBV18
CASSPRQGGAKNIQYF | many | TRBV7-2
CASSIDHRNYGYTF | many | TRBV19
CATSGPLAGLTDTQYF | . | TRBV15
CATSRDGGNNEKLFF | many | TRBV15
CASSLPTGTSGWDEQFF | many | TRBV7-6
CASSLGAHRVPGELFF | many | TRBV5-1
CASWGAGTSGPRSSYNEQFF | . | TRBV30
CASSLSPSGGTEAFF | . | TRBV6-5
CASSFGTSGSSKTQYF | few | TRBV7-2
CASSQGTGYSGELFF | many | TRBV7-3
CASSISGQGGNTIYF | many | TRBV28
CASHHRDRANSPLHF | few | TRBV10-1
CASSLYRGAHGYTF | many | TRBV4-3
CASSQGQFQETQYF | . | TRBV16
CASGEKLFF | many | TRBV19
CATADRRGWSYEQYF | few | TRBV28
CASSQGQRETQYF | . | TRBV4-3
CASSSRGNTGELFF | many | TRBV19
CASSLGPRRGYTF | many | TRBV27
CTRSRAGAIYEQYF | few | TRBV4-1
CASSLEGAYEQYF | many | TRBV5-1
CASSIQVMNTEAFF | many | TRBV19
CASSHAGGAGTGELFF | many | TRBV4-2
CASTSYRRSEAFF | many | TRBV19